The rows below give T cell receptor beta chains drawn from one sample of a study of blood T cell repertoires in COVID-19. The assay was immunoSEQ multiplex PCR, and TCRdb's table has in-frame clones only and misses some. The data hold some 110,000 clones, with roughly nine tenths observed a single time. Sequencing used peripheral blood. These receptors all come from a man aged 70-80 years who had recovered from COVID-19. CDR3s include the opening cysteine and the closing phenylalanine or tryptophan. D genes are given only for firm matches. Clone size, where shown, is once, few, many, or a class for clones that have expanded.

d_gene,j_gene,len,abundance,v_gene,CDR3aa,CDR3nt
.,TRBJ1-3,14,.,TRBV5-1,CASSTAGSGNTIYF,TGCGCCAGCAGCACCGCAGGGTCTGGAAACACCATATATTTT
.,TRBJ2-7,14,.,TRBV18,CASTGDRSSYEQYF,TGTGCCAGCACAGGCGACAGGAGCTCCTACGAGCAGTACTTC
TRBD2,TRBJ2-5,15,.,TRBV9,CASSVASGGQETQYF,TGTGCCAGCAGCGTAGCTAGCGGGGGGCAAGAGACCCAGTACTTC
TRBD2,TRBJ2-2,17,few,TRBV7-3,CASSLTPSGGPTGELFF,TGTGCCAGCAGCTTAACGCCTAGCGGGGGCCCGACCGGGGAGCTGTTTTTT
.,TRBJ1-3,14,few,TRBV2,CASSLDSSGNTIYF,TGTGCCAGCAGTTTGGACAGCTCTGGAAACACCATATATTTT
TRBD1,TRBJ1-3,15,.,TRBV5-1,CASSFGTGSGNTIYF,TGCGCCAGCAGCTTCGGGACAGGCTCTGGAAACACCATATATTTT
TRBD2,TRBJ2-3,16,once,TRBV6-1,CASSELSGTRTDTQYF,TGTGCCAGCAGTGAACTGAGCGGGACCCGCACAGATACGCAGTATTTT
.,TRBJ2-5,13,.,TRBV11-3,CASSFSNSETQYF,TGTGCCAGCAGCTTCTCGAACTCAGAGACCCAGTACTTC
.,TRBJ2-7,18,.,TRBV15,CATSRAQGIMGSSYEQYF,TGTGCCACCAGCAGAGCCCAGGGAATCATGGGCAGCTCCTACGAGCAGTACTTC
.,TRBJ1-5,17,.,TRBV24-1,CATSDLTWEVSNQPQHF,TGTGCCACCAGTGATCTTACCTGGGAGGTTAGCAATCAGCCCCAGCATTTT
TRBD2,TRBJ2-2,17,.,TRBV6-2/TRBV6-3,CASSWPSGRAVTGELFF,TGTGCCAGCAGTTGGCCTAGCGGGAGGGCCGTCACCGGGGAGCTGTTTTTT
.,TRBJ2-7,15,.,TRBV3-1/TRBV3-2,CASSHSIGVIYEQYF,TGTGCCAGCAGCCACTCTATAGGGGTGATCTACGAGCAGTACTTC
.,TRBJ2-7,14,.,TRBV28,CASSRNLQGGEQYF,TGTGCCAGCAGTCGCAATTTACAGGGTGGCGAGCAGTACTTC
.,TRBJ2-7,15,.,TRBV18,CASSPSQGRLGEQYF,TGTGCCAGCTCACCTTCGCAGGGGCGCCTTGGCGAGCAGTACTTC
.,TRBJ1-4,14,.,TRBV7-9,CASSLNTGNEKLFF,TGTGCCAGCAGCTTAAATACAGGGAACGAAAAACTGTTTTTT
.,TRBJ1-2,15,.,TRBV29-1,CSVPSPRGTGYGYTF,TGCAGCGTCCCTAGCCCCCGGGGAACCGGCTATGGCTACACCTTC
TRBD2,TRBJ2-3,15,.,TRBV29-1,CSVDSGGGAPDTQYF,TGCAGCGTTGATTCTGGCGGGGGGGCGCCAGATACGCAGTATTTT
.,TRBJ1-2,17,.,TRBV4-3,CASSQGFWDTFNYGYTF,TGCGCCAGCAGCCAAGGGTTCTGGGACACCTTTAACTATGGCTACACCTTC
.,TRBJ2-1,14,few,TRBV11-2,CASSRGGQTEEQFF,TGTGCCAGCAGCCGCGGCGGACAGACCGAGGAGCAGTTCTTC
TRBD2,TRBJ2-3,21,.,TRBV29-1,CSVAGLAGDRYQIGSTDTQYF,TGCAGCGTCGCCGGACTAGCGGGAGATCGTTACCAGATAGGGAGCACAGATACGCAGTATTTT
TRBD1,TRBJ1-5,16,.,TRBV28,CATTQGGSSGNQPQHF,TGTGCCACCACCCAGGGGGGCTCGAGTGGCAATCAGCCCCAGCATTTT
TRBD2,TRBJ2-3,15,.,TRBV7-3,CASSLRAGGRITQYF,TGTGCCAGCAGCTTACGTGCGGGGGGGAGGATTACGCAGTATTTT
.,TRBJ1-3,14,few,TRBV5-4,CASSLDGTGNTIYF,TGTGCCAGCAGCCTAGACGGGACTGGAAACACCATATATTTT
.,TRBJ2-5,12,once,TRBV18,CASSPIEETQYF,TGTGCCAGCTCACCGATTGAGGAGACCCAGTACTTC
.,TRBJ1-1,15,.,TRBV14,CASSRYRAGDTEAFF,TGTGCCAGCAGCCGGTACAGGGCCGGGGACACTGAAGCTTTCTTT
.,TRBJ2-1,15,once,TRBV29-1,CSVEGGRTSYNEQFF,TGCAGCGTTGAAGGGGGGAGGACCTCCTACAATGAGCAGTTCTTC
.,TRBJ1-2,14,.,TRBV5-1,CASSLGIVENGYTF,TGCGCCAGCAGCTTGGGGATAGTGGAGAATGGCTACACCTTC
.,TRBJ1-6,14,.,TRBV30,CAWSRGIRRSPLHF,TGTGCCTGGAGTAGGGGGATTCGTCGTTCACCCCTCCACTTT
.,TRBJ1-2,15,.,TRBV6-5,CASSYSRTANYGYTF,TGTGCCAGCAGTTACTCAAGGACAGCTAACTATGGCTACACCTTC